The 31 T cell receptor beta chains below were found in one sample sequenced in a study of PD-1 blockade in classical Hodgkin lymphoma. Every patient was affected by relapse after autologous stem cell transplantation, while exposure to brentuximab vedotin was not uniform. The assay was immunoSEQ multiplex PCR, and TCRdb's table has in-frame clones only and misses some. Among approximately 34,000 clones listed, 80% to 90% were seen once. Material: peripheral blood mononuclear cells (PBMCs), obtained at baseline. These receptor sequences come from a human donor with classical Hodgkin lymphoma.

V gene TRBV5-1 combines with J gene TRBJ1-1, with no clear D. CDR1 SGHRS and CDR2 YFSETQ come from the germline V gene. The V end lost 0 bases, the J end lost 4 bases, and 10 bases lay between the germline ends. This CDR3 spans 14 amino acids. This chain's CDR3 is CASSLEYGSTEAFF. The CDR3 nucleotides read TGCGCCAGCAGCTTGGAGTACGGGAGCACTGAAGCTTTCTTT.

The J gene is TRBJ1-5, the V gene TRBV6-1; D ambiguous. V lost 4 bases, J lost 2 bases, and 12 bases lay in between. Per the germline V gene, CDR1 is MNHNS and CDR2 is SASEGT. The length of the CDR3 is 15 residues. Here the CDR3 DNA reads TGTGCCAGCAGTGTATCGGCGGCGGGCAATCAGCCCCAGCATTTT. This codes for CASSVSAAGNQPQHF.

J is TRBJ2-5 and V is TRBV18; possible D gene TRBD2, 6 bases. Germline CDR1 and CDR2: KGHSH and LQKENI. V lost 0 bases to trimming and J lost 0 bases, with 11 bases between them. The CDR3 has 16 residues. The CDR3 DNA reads TGTGCCAGCTCACCACCGATAGGAGGGGACCAAGAGACCCAGTACTTC. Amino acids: CASSPPIGGDQETQYF.

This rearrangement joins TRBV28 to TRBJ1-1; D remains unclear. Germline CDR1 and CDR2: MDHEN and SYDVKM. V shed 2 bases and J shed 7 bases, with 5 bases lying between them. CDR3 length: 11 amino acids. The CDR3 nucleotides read TGTGCCAGCAGTTTAACCCTTGAAGCTTTCTTT. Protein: CASSLTLEAFF.

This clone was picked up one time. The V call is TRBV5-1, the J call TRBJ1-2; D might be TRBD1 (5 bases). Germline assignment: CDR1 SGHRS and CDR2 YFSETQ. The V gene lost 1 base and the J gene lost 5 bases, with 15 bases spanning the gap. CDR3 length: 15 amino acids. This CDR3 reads CASSLSGTTTYGYTF. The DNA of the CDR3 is TGCGCCAGCAGCTTGTCAGGGACGACAACATATGGCTACACCTTC.

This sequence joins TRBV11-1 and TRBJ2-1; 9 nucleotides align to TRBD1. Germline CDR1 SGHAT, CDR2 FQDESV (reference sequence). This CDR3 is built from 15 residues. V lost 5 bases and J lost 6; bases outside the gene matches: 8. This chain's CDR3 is CASSQTGGGTNEQFF. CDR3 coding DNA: TGTGCCAGCAGCCAGACAGGGGGGGGGACCAATGAGCAGTTCTTC. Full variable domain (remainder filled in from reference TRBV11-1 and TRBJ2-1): EAEVAQSPRYKITEKSQAVAFWCDPISGHATLYWYRQILGQGPELLVQFQDESVVDDSQLPKDRFSAERLKGVDSTLKIQPAELGDSAMYLCASSQTGGGTNEQFFGPGTRLTVL.

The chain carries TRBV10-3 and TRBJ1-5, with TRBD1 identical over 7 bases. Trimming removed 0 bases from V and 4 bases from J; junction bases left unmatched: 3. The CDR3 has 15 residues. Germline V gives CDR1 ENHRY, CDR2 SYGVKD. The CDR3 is CAISESTGTNQPQHF. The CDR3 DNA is TGTGCCATCAGTGAGTCGACAGGGACTAATCAGCCCCAGCATTTT.

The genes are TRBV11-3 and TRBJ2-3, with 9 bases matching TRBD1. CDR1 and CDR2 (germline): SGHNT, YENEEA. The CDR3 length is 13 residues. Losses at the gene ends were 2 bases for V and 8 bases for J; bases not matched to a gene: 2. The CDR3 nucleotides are TGTGCCAGCAGCTTAAGGGGACAGGGTACGCAGTATTTT. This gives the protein CASSLRGQGTQYF.

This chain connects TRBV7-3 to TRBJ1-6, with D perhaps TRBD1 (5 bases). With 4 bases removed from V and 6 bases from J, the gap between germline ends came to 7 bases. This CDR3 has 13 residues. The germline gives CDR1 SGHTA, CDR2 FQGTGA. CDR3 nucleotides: TGTGCCAGCAGCTACGACAGTAATTCACCCCTCCACTTT. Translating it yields CASSYDSNSPLHF.

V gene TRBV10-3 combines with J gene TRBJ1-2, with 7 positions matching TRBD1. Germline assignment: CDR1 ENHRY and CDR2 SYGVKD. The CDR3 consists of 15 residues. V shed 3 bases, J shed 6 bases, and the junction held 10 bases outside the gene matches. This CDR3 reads CAISEPAGGKDGYTF. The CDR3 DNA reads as TGTGCCATCAGTGAACCGGCAGGGGGTAAGGATGGCTACACCTTC.

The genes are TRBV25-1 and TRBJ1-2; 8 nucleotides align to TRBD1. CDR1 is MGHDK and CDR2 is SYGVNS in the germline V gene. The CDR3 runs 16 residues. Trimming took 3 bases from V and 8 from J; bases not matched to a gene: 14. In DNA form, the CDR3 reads TGTGCCAGCAGTGATGGAAGCGGACAGGGAGGTTTGGGCTACACCTTC. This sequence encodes CASSDGSGQGGLGYTF.

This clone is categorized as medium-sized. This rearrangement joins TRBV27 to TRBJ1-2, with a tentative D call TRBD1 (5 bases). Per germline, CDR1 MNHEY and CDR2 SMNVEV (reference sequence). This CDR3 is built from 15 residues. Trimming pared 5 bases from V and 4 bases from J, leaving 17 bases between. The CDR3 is CASSLQDGKSYGYTF. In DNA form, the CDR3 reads TGTGCCAGCAGTCTACAGGACGGAAAGAGCTATGGCTACACCTTC.

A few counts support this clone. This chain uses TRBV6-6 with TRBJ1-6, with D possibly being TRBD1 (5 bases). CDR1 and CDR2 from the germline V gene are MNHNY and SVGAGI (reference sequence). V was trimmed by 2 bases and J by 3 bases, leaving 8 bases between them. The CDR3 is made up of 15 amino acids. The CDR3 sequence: CASSYRGDYNSPLHF. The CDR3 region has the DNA TGTGCCAGCAGTTACCGAGGGGACTATAATTCACCCCTCCACTTT.

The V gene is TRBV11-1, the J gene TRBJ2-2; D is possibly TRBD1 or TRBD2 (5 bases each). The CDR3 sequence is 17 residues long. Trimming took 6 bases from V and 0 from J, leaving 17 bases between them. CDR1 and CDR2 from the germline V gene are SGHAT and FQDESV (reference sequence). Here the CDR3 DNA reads TGTGCCAGCAGGCCAGGTTCGTGGGACCCGAACACCGGGGAGCTGTTTTTT. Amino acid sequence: CASRPGSWDPNTGELFF.

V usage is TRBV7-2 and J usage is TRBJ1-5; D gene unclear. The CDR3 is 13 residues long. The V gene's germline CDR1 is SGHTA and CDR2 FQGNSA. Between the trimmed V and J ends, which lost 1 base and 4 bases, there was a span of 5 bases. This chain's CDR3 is CASSLVRNQPQHF. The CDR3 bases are TGTGCCAGCAGCTTAGTCAGAAATCAGCCCCAGCATTTT.

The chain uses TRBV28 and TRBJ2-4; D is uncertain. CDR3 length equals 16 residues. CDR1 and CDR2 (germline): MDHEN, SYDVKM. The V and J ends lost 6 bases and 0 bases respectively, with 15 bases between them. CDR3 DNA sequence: TGTGCCAGCAGCACTTTCCAGTACCTAGCCAAAAACATTCAGTACTTC. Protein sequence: CASSTFQYLAKNIQYF.

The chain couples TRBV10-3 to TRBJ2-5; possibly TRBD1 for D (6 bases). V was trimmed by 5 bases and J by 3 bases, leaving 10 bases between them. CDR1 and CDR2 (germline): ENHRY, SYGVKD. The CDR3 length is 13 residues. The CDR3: CAISLQGEETQYF. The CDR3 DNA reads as TGTGCCATCAGTCTACAGGGCGAAGAGACCCAGTACTTC.

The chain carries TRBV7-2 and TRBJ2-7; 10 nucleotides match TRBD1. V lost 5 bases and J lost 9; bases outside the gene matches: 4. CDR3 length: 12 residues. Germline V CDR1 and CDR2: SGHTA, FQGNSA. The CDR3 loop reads CASSRDRGLQYF. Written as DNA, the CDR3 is TGTGCCAGCAGCCGGGACAGGGGATTGCAGTACTTC.

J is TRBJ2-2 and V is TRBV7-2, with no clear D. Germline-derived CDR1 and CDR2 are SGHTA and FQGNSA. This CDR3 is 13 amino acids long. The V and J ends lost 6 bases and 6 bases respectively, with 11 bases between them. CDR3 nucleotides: TGTGCCAGCAGTTTGGACCGGTCCGGGGAGCTGTTTTTT. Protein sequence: CASSLDRSGELFF.

CDR3 amino acids: CASSTAPASTEAFF. DNA of the CDR3: TGTGCCAGCAGCACGGCCCCGGCGAGCACTGAAGCTTTCTTT. The chain employs TRBV5-5 and TRBJ1-1; D unclear. This CDR3 is built from 14 residues. The germline V gene encodes CDR1 SGHKS and CDR2 YYEKEE (reference sequence). V dropped 4 bases and J dropped 4 bases, with 14 bases sitting between them.

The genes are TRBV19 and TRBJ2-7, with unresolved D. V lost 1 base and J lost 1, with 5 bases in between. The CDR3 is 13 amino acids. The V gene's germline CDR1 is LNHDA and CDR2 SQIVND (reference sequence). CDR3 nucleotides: TGTGCCAGTAGTATAGGGGCTTCCTACGAGCAGTACTTC. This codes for CASSIGASYEQYF.

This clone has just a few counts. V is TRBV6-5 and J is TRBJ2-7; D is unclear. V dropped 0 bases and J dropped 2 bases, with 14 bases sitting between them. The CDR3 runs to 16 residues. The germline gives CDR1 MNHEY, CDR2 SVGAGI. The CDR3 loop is CASSYSLPDSPYEQYF. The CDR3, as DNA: TGTGCCAGCAGTTACTCGTTACCAGATAGCCCCTACGAGCAGTACTTC.

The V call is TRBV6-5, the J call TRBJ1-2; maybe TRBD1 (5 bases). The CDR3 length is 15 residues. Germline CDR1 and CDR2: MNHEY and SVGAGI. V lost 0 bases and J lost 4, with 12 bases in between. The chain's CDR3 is CASSYSSSGLYGYTF. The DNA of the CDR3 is TGTGCCAGCAGTTACTCGAGTTCAGGGCTCTATGGCTACACCTTC.

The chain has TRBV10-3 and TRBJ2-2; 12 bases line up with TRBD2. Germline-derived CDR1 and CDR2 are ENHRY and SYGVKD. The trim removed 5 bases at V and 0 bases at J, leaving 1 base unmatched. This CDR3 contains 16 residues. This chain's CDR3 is CAISPSGGANTGELFF. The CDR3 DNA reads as TGTGCCATCAGTCCTAGCGGGGGGGCGAACACCGGGGAGCTGTTTTTT.

CDR3 residues: CASSPGNTYEQYF. CDR3 coding DNA: TGTGCCAGCAGTCCGGGCAATACCTACGAGCAGTACTTC. The chain employs TRBV7-9 and TRBJ2-7; D is uncertain. In germline, CDR1 is SEHNR, CDR2 FQNEAQ (reference sequence). The CDR3 runs 13 residues. The V gene lost 6 bases and the J gene lost 2 bases, with 11 bases spanning the gap.

The CDR3 bases are TGTGCCAGCAGGGAGGGACGATCTCAGAACACCGGGGAGCTGTTTTTT. It codes for CASREGRSQNTGELFF. The chain recombines TRBV2 with TRBJ2-2, with D perhaps matching TRBD2 (6 bases). The V and J ends lost 6 bases and 1 base respectively, with 15 bases between them. This CDR3 has 16 residues. The germline gives CDR1 SNHLY, CDR2 FYNNEI.

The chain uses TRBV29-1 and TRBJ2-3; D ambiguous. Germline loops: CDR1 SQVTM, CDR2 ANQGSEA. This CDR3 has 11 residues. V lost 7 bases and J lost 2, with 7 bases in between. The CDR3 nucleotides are TGCAGCGGGGGTGCCACAGATACGCAGTATTTT. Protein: CSGGATDTQYF.

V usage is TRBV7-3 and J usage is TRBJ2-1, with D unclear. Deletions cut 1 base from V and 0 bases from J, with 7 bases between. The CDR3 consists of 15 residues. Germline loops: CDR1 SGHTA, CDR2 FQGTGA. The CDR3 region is CASSLSRSSYNEQFF. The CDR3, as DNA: TGTGCCAGCAGCTTAAGTCGGAGCTCCTACAATGAGCAGTTCTTC.

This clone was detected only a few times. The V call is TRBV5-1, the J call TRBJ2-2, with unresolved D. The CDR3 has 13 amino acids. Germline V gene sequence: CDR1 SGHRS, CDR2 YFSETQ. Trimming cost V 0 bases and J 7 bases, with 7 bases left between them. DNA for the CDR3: TGCGCCAGCAGCTTGGATTGGGGCGGGGAGCTGTTTTTT. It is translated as CASSLDWGGELFF.

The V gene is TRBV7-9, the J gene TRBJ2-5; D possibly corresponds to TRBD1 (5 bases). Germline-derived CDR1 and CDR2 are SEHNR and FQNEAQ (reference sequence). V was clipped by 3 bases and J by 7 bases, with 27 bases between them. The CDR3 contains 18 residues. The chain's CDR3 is CASSLARGGVLHVTTQYF. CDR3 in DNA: TGTGCCAGCAGCTTGGCAAGGGGTGGGGTTTTGCACGTGACGACCCAGTACTTC.

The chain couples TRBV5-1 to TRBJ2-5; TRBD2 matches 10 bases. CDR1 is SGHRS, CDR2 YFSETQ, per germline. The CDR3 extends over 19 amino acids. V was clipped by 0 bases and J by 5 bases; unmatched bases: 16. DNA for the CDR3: TGCGCCAGCAGCTTGGGATTAGCTAGCGGGGGAAGTTTTCAGGAGACCCAGTACTTC. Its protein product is CASSLGLASGGSFQETQYF.